These T cell receptor beta chains were read from a single sample in a study of T-cell reconstitution after alpha-beta-depleted transplantation in children. Via MiXCR, TCRdb re-called the PCR reads, giving one row per CDR3 protein. The sample carries some 520,000 distinct CDR3 sequences, 32% recorded once. The sample was PBMCs from the stem cell graft donor, taken from the stem cell graft. The receptors were sampled from a human donor who donated a stem cell graft to a child with aplastic anemia. Each CDR3 is given with its conserved first and last residue. A D gene is named only where the DNA matches it firmly. The size field is filled for only some rows; it gives once, few, many or a size class.

size: -; D: -; J: TRBJ1-2; V: TRBV6-8; length: 10; DNA: TGTGCCAGCCGAAGGCAGGGCTACACCTTC; CDR3: CASRRQGYTF
size: -; D: TRBD1; J: TRBJ2-1; V: TRBV20-1; length: 15; DNA: TGCAGTGTTTTGGGGGAACAGGGGGGCTACAATGAGCAGTTCTTC; CDR3: CSVLGEQGGYNEQFF
size: -; D: -; J: TRBJ1-1; V: TRBV7-8; length: 14; DNA: TGTGCCAGCAGCTTAGTAGGGGGGGCCCCTGAAGCTTTCTTT; CDR3: CASSLVGGAPEAFF
size: -; D: -; J: TRBJ2-1; V: TRBV5-1; length: 15; DNA: TGCGCCAGCAGCTCGACGGCGAGCTCCTACAATGAGCAGTTCTTC; CDR3: CASSSTASSYNEQFF
size: -; D: -; J: TRBJ2-1; V: TRBV19; length: 15; DNA: TGTGCCAGTAGTATGGCCAGATCTGTATACAATGAGCAGTTCTTC; CDR3: CASSMARSVYNEQFF
size: few; D: TRBD1; J: TRBJ2-7; V: TRBV27; length: 15; DNA: TGTGCCAGCAGGCAAGAACCGGGACAGGGCTACGAGCAGTACTTC; CDR3: CASRQEPGQGYEQYF
size: -; D: -; J: TRBJ1-4; V: TRBV12-3/TRBV12-4; length: 13; DNA: TGTGCCAGCAGTCACCGGGACCGTGAAAAACTGTTTTTT; CDR3: CASSHRDREKLFF
size: once; D: -; J: TRBJ1-4; V: TRBV5-1; length: 13; DNA: TGCGCCAGCAGCATCGCCCCGGGGGAAAAACTGTTTTTT; CDR3: CASSIAPGEKLFF
size: -; D: -; J: TRBJ2-2; V: TRBV12-3/TRBV12-4; length: 15; DNA: TGTGCCAGCAGTTTGGGGCGGGAGAACACCGGGGAGCTGTTTTTT; CDR3: CASSLGRENTGELFF
size: -; D: TRBD1; J: TRBJ2-7; V: TRBV12-3/TRBV12-4; length: 15; DNA: TGTGCCAGCAGTTTTAATTTGGGACAGGGGTTCGAGCAGTACTTC; CDR3: CASSFNLGQGFEQYF
size: -; D: TRBD1; J: TRBJ2-1; V: TRBV28; length: 14; DNA: TGTGCCAGCAGCCCCAGACAGGGGGCCCATGAGCAGTTCTTC; CDR3: CASSPRQGAHEQFF
size: -; D: TRBD2; J: TRBJ2-5; V: TRBV6-1; length: 16; DNA: TGTGCCAGCAGAGAGCTGGGGGGGACTTACCAAGAGACCCAGTACTTC; CDR3: CASRELGGTYQETQYF
size: -; D: TRBD1; J: TRBJ2-7; V: TRBV29-1; length: 12; DNA: TGCAGCGGACGACAGGGGGACTACGAGCAGTACTTC; CDR3: CSGRQGDYEQYF
size: -; D: -; J: TRBJ1-5; V: TRBV4-3; length: 15; DNA: TGCGCCAGCAGCCAACAGAGAGGGGACAATCAGCCCCAGCATTTT; CDR3: CASSQQRGDNQPQHF
size: -; D: -; J: TRBJ2-5; V: TRBV3-1; length: 15; DNA: TGTGCCAGCAGCTACCGATGGGACATACAAGAGACCCAGTACTTC; CDR3: CASSYRWDIQETQYF
size: -; D: -; J: TRBJ1-1; V: TRBV19; length: 12; DNA: TGTGCCAGTAGTCCCAGGAACACTGAAGCTTTCTTT; CDR3: CASSPRNTEAFF
size: -; D: -; J: TRBJ2-4; V: TRBV12-3/TRBV12-4; length: 15; DNA: TGTGCCAGCAGTTTCGTGATTTCGGACAAAAACATTCAGTACTTC; CDR3: CASSFVISDKNIQYF
size: -; D: -; J: TRBJ1-2; V: TRBV5-1; length: 15; DNA: TGCGCCAGCAGCCTGGGGGACGCCCATAACTATGGCTACACCTTC; CDR3: CASSLGDAHNYGYTF
size: few; D: TRBD2; J: TRBJ2-1; V: TRBV30; length: 14; DNA: TGTGCCTGGAATAGCGGGGGCTCCTACAATGAGCAGTTCTTC; CDR3: CAWNSGGSYNEQFF
size: few; D: -; J: TRBJ1-3; V: TRBV25-1; length: 15; DNA: TGTGCCAGCAGTGAATTGTCCTTCCCTGGAAACACCATATATTTT; CDR3: CASSELSFPGNTIYF
size: -; D: -; J: TRBJ2-2; V: TRBV11-2; length: 15; DNA: TGTGCCAGCAGCCCTACCGTAGCGAACACCGGGGAGCTGTTTTTT; CDR3: CASSPTVANTGELFF
size: -; D: -; J: TRBJ1-2; V: TRBV12-3/TRBV12-4; length: 13; DNA: TGTGCCAGCAGTTTAACAGGGAAAGTTGGCTACACCTTC; CDR3: CASSLTGKVGYTF
size: -; D: TRBD1; J: TRBJ2-1; V: TRBV29-1; length: 14; DNA: TGCAGCGTTGAAGATCTCGGGACAGGCAATGAGCAGTTCTTC; CDR3: CSVEDLGTGNEQFF
size: -; D: -; J: TRBJ1-4; V: TRBV5-5; length: 16; DNA: TGTGCCAGCAGCTCCCCCCCGGGGGCAACTAATGAAAAACTGTTTTTT; CDR3: CASSSPPGATNEKLFF
size: few; D: TRBD2; J: TRBJ2-3; V: TRBV20-1; length: 14; DNA: TGCAGTGCGAGGACTAGCGGGTTTCCAGATACGCAGTATTTT; CDR3: CSARTSGFPDTQYF
size: -; D: TRBD2; J: TRBJ2-3; V: TRBV5-1; length: 15; DNA: TGCGCCAGCAGCGGGGACGGGACTAGCGGGCTTACGCAGTATTTT; CDR3: CASSGDGTSGLTQYF
size: -; D: TRBD1; J: TRBJ1-1; V: TRBV5-1; length: 14; DNA: TGCGCCAGCAGCCCAGGGGGCGTGGGGACTGAAGCTTTCTTT; CDR3: CASSPGGVGTEAFF
size: -; D: -; J: TRBJ2-7; V: TRBV7-9; length: 14; DNA: TGTGCCAGCAGCTTAGTGGCGGGGACCCCGGAGCAGTACTTC; CDR3: CASSLVAGTPEQYF
size: few; D: -; J: TRBJ1-6; V: TRBV5-5; length: 13; DNA: TGTGCCAGCAGCTTGGTATGGGATTCACCCCTCCACTTT; CDR3: CASSLVWDSPLHF
size: few; D: -; J: TRBJ1-1; V: TRBV5-1; length: 16; DNA: TGCGCCAGCAGCCGAAGGGAAGGGGCTGGGAACACTGAAGCTTTCTTT; CDR3: CASSRREGAGNTEAFF
size: -; D: TRBD2; J: TRBJ2-1; V: TRBV29-1; length: 14; DNA: TGCAGCGTTGCATACGGGAGGGCCTATGGTGAGCAGTTCTTC; CDR3: CSVAYGRAYGEQFF
size: -; D: TRBD1; J: TRBJ1-2; V: TRBV7-9; length: 17; DNA: TGTGCCAGCAGCTCCGCCGGACAGGGCGGATCCAACTATGGCTACACCTTC; CDR3: CASSSAGQGGSNYGYTF
size: -; D: TRBD2; J: TRBJ2-1; V: TRBV10-1; length: 14; DNA: TGCGCCAGCTGCGGGAGTGGGGACTACAATGAGCAGTTCTTC; CDR3: CASCGSGDYNEQFF
size: few; D: TRBD2; J: TRBJ2-5; V: TRBV12-3/TRBV12-4; length: 15; DNA: TGTGCCAGCACGTCGAGCGGGAGCCTCCAAGAGACCCAGTACTTC; CDR3: CASTSSGSLQETQYF
size: -; D: TRBD1; J: TRBJ1-1; V: TRBV2; length: 13; DNA: TGTGCCAGCGGGGGACAGCTGAACACTGAAGCTTTCTTT; CDR3: CASGGQLNTEAFF
size: -; D: TRBD2; J: TRBJ2-1; V: TRBV11-1; length: 19; DNA: TGTGCCAGCAGCTCCGGACTAGCGGGAGGGCTGAGCTCCTACAATGAGCAGTTCTTC; CDR3: CASSSGLAGGLSSYNEQFF
size: -; D: TRBD1; J: TRBJ2-2; V: TRBV5-6; length: 16; DNA: TGTGCCAGCAGCCACTCGCAGGGGGCCGGGACCGGGGAGCTGTTTTTT; CDR3: CASSHSQGAGTGELFF
size: -; D: -; J: TRBJ1-3; V: TRBV12-3/TRBV12-4; length: 16; DNA: TGTGCCAGCACCCTGATAGGGGGTAGGACTGGAAACACCATATATTTT; CDR3: CASTLIGGRTGNTIYF
size: -; D: TRBD1; J: TRBJ2-3; V: TRBV20-1; length: 13; DNA: TGCAGTGTATCCACAGGGGGTGCAGATACGCAGTATTTT; CDR3: CSVSTGGADTQYF
size: -; D: -; J: TRBJ1-2; V: TRBV12-3/TRBV12-4; length: 17; DNA: TGTGCCAGCAGTTTAGCGCTTTCTCTGGGGGTCGACTATGGCTACACCTTC; CDR3: CASSLALSLGVDYGYTF
size: few; D: TRBD2; J: TRBJ2-1; V: TRBV12-3/TRBV12-4; length: 16; DNA: TGTGCCAGCAGTCTTAGGACTAGCGGGAGTCTTATTGAGCAGTTCTTC; CDR3: CASSLRTSGSLIEQFF
size: -; D: -; J: TRBJ1-1; V: TRBV4-1; length: 16; DNA: TGCGCCAGCAGCCAAGATTATGGGCAGAACATCGACAGAACTTTCTTT; CDR3: CASSQDYGQNIDRTFF
size: -; D: -; J: TRBJ2-3; V: TRBV20-1; length: 13; DNA: TGCAGTCCTGGGACACGAAGCTCAGATACGCAGTATTTT; CDR3: CSPGTRSSDTQYF
size: -; D: -; J: TRBJ1-2; V: TRBV5-5; length: 14; DNA: TGTGCCAGCAGCTTGTTTCGGCAGAACTATGGCTACACCTTC; CDR3: CASSLFRQNYGYTF
size: few; D: TRBD1; J: TRBJ1-1; V: TRBV12-3/TRBV12-4; length: 17; DNA: TGTGCCAGCAGTCCATCCGGGACAGGGGCTCGCGACACTGAAGCTTTCTTT; CDR3: CASSPSGTGARDTEAFF
size: -; D: -; J: TRBJ1-5; V: TRBV12-3/TRBV12-4; length: 17; DNA: TGTGCCAGCAGTTTGGGCGCAGGGGCCAGGGGCAATCAGCCCCAGCATTTT; CDR3: CASSLGAGARGNQPQHF
size: few; D: -; J: TRBJ2-7; V: TRBV12-3/TRBV12-4; length: 13; DNA: TGTGCCAGCAGAGGGCCGAACTCCTACGAGCAGTACTTC; CDR3: CASRGPNSYEQYF
size: -; D: TRBD2; J: TRBJ2-5; V: TRBV6-1; length: 14; DNA: TGTGCCAGCAATCCCGAGCGGGGACAAGAGACCCAGTACTTC; CDR3: CASNPERGQETQYF
size: few; D: TRBD2; J: TRBJ2-7; V: TRBV5-1; length: 14; DNA: TGCGCCAGCAGCGAGGGACTAGCGGGAGACGAGCAGTACTTC; CDR3: CASSEGLAGDEQYF
size: -; D: -; J: TRBJ2-7; V: TRBV6-5; length: 15; DNA: TGTGCCAGCAGTTATCAGAGGGCACAAAGTCGGGAGCAGTACTTC; CDR3: CASSYQRAQSREQYF
size: few; D: -; J: TRBJ2-1; V: TRBV29-1; length: 16; DNA: TGCAGCGTTGAAGATATGGGGGGACTCAGAGGCGATGAGCAGTTCTTC; CDR3: CSVEDMGGLRGDEQFF
size: -; D: -; J: TRBJ2-7; V: TRBV25-1; length: 13; DNA: TGTGCCAGCACCAAGGGAGGAGCCTACGAGCAGTACTTC; CDR3: CASTKGGAYEQYF
size: many; D: TRBD2; J: TRBJ2-5; V: TRBV5-1; length: 13; DNA: TGCGCCAGCAGGGGACTAGCGGGAGAGACCCAGTACTTC; CDR3: CASRGLAGETQYF